This TCR beta chain was retrieved from a study of T cell responses to AZD1222 COVID-19 vaccine. To note about this clone: Its cognate antigen is unknown.

TCRdb's copy holds only in-frame clones and misses some; the assay was immunoSEQ multiplex PCR. The data hold 95,000 to 150,000 clones, with approximately 92% observed a single time. Germline V gene data show CDR1 as LGHDT and CDR2 as YNNKEL (reference sequence). J was trimmed by 2 bases and V by 6 bases; bases with no gene match: 7. The CDR3 is made up of 15 amino acids. Study results and caveats: Recipients of AZD1222 seropositive at baseline numbered only six or seven. It was only after the peak T cell response that any repertoires were sampled. In the spike-specific TCR repertoire, nearly half reportedly target unmutated variant regions.

The TCR sequence derives from an adult who received the MenACWY meningococcal vaccine as a control. Sequencing was performed on peripheral blood, taken 28 days after the second dose of the MenACWY control vaccine. This rearrangement joins TRBV3-1 (or the pseudogene TRBV3-2) to TRBJ2-1; 7 bases fit TRBD2. The CDR3 DNA follows: TGTGCCAGCAGTCCTCCTCTAGCGGCCTACAATGAGCAGTTCTTC. Translating it yields CASSPPLAAYNEQFF.